A selection of T cell receptor beta chains follows, all from one sample in a study of blood T cell repertoires in COVID-19. TCRdb's table, derived via immunoSEQ multiplex PCR, lists solely in-frame clones and lacks some. The table lists about 240,000 clones, approximately 80% of them singletons. Sample: peripheral blood. Source of these receptors: a man aged 25 to 40 who had recovered from COVID-19. The CDR3 runs from the conserved cysteine through the conserved F or W. D genes are given only for firm matches. Not every row has a clone size; where given, it reads once, few, many or a size class.

J gene,clone size,V gene,D gene,CDR3 DNA,CDR3 protein
TRBJ2-6,.,TRBV5-1,.,TGCGCCAGCAGCTTTCGACAAAACTCTGGGGCCAACGTCCTGACTTTC,CASSFRQNSGANVLTF
TRBJ2-5,.,TRBV5-1,TRBD2,TGCGCCAGCAGCCGCCCCTCTGGGGGAGGGGAGACCCAGTACTTC,CASSRPSGGGETQYF
TRBJ1-1,.,TRBV3-1/TRBV3-2,.,TGTGCCAGCAGCCTGGGAGGGGCGAACACTGAAGCTTTCTTT,CASSLGGANTEAFF
TRBJ1-1,.,TRBV10-3,TRBD1,TGTGCCATCAGTGTGGGACAGGGAGAAGCTTTCTTT,CAISVGQGEAFF
TRBJ1-5,.,TRBV5-8,.,TGTGCCAGCAGCTTGCTGCAGGGCAGTAATCAGCCCCAGCATTTT,CASSLLQGSNQPQHF
TRBJ1-1,.,TRBV5-4,TRBD1,TGTGCCAGCAGCTTGGAACAGGGGCGGACTGAAGCTTTCTTT,CASSLEQGRTEAFF
TRBJ2-3,.,TRBV5-1,TRBD2,TGCGCCAGCAGCCCGGTCCAGCGGGGGTCCACAGATACGCAGTATTTT,CASSPVQRGSTDTQYF
TRBJ1-1,.,TRBV7-9,TRBD1,TGTGCCAGCAGCTTAGACAGGGGTTCCGAAGCTTTCTTT,CASSLDRGSEAFF
TRBJ2-2,once,TRBV28,TRBD2,TGTGCCAGAGTAAGAAGGGGACTAGCGGGGTCCGGGGAGCTGTTTTTT,CARVRRGLAGSGELFF
TRBJ2-2,.,TRBV5-4,TRBD2,TGTGCCAGCAGCCCCAGTGGAGCGGGGGGGTTCGGGGAGCTGTTTTTT,CASSPSGAGGFGELFF
TRBJ2-6,.,TRBV2,.,TGTGCCAGCAGTGAGTGGAGGGATGGGGCCAACGTCCTGACTTTC,CASSEWRDGANVLTF
TRBJ2-1,once,TRBV18,TRBD2,TGTGCCAGCTCAGCGGCGATTTTGACGGGGGGAGGCGATGAGCAGTTCTTC,CASSAAILTGGGDEQFF
TRBJ2-1,.,TRBV2,TRBD1,TGTGCCAGCAGAGAGACAGGGTACTCCTACAATGAGCAGTTCTTC,CASRETGYSYNEQFF
TRBJ1-3,.,TRBV4-1,.,TGCGCCAGCAGCCGTCTTCTCTTCTCTGGAAACACCATATATTTT,CASSRLLFSGNTIYF
TRBJ2-2,.,TRBV5-4,.,TGTGCCAGCAGCTTGGGGTCAGAAGCGAACACCGGGGAGCTGTTTTTT,CASSLGSEANTGELFF
TRBJ2-2,.,TRBV7-3,.,TGTGCCAGCAGCTTATACCCCCCAAGGGGCCAAGACTCAGTAAGCTACACCGGGGAGCTGTTTTTT,CASSLYPPRGQDSVSYTGELFF
TRBJ2-5,once,TRBV5-6,.,TGTGCCAGCAGCTTTTCCGGGACCGGGAGGACCCAGTACTTC,CASSFSGTGRTQYF
TRBJ2-2,.,TRBV19,.,TGTGCCAGTAGTCCAGGGCAGGTCTACACCGGGGAGCTGTTTTTT,CASSPGQVYTGELFF
TRBJ2-2,.,TRBV5-8,.,TGTGCCAGCCATTCATCGAACACCGGGGAGCTGTTTTTT,CASHSSNTGELFF
TRBJ2-3,.,TRBV19,.,TGTGCCAGTAGTACTCAGGGTAGGGTGGTAACAGATACGCAGTATTTT,CASSTQGRVVTDTQYF
TRBJ1-2,.,TRBV3-1/TRBV3-2,.,TGTGCCAGCAGCCAAGGGCCGATTAACTATGGCTACACCTTC,CASSQGPINYGYTF
TRBJ2-5,.,TRBV7-3,.,TGTGCCAGCAGCCCAGGGGCAGCGGAGACCCAGTACTTC,CASSPGAAETQYF
TRBJ2-4,.,TRBV14,.,TGTGCCAGCAGCCAGCCGGGTGTGGACATTCAGTACTTC,CASSQPGVDIQYF
TRBJ1-3,.,TRBV3-1/TRBV3-2,.,TGTGCCAGCAGCCAAGACGCAGGGCCTGGAAACACCATATATTTT,CASSQDAGPGNTIYF
TRBJ1-1,once,TRBV7-9,TRBD1,TGTGCCAGCGGCCCAACTGAGACAGGGTTGAACACTGAAGCTTTCTTT,CASGPTETGLNTEAFF
TRBJ1-6,once,TRBV19,.,TGTGCCAGTAGTCGACCAGGATTATCATCGTCACCCCTCCACTTT,CASSRPGLSSSPLHF
TRBJ1-6,.,TRBV5-5,.,TGTGCCAGCAGCTTGGAACCCGAGGATTCACCCCTCCACTTT,CASSLEPEDSPLHF
TRBJ2-1,few,TRBV15,.,TGTGCCACCAGCAGGCTTGACAGGTACAATGAGCAGTTCTTC,CATSRLDRYNEQFF
TRBJ2-5,.,TRBV5-1,TRBD1,TGCGCCAGCAGCTTTATCCGAATCCGGGACAGGGATTCTCAATCAGAGACCCAGTACTTC,CASSFIRIRDRDSQSETQYF
TRBJ1-4,once,TRBV5-1,TRBD1,TGCGCCAGCAGCTTGACAGGGGGCGTGCGAACTAATGAAAAACTGTTTTTT,CASSLTGGVRTNEKLFF
TRBJ2-3,.,TRBV7-2,.,TGTGCCAGCAGCTCTGTAGCGGCAGGGAGGGATACGCAGTATTTT,CASSSVAAGRDTQYF